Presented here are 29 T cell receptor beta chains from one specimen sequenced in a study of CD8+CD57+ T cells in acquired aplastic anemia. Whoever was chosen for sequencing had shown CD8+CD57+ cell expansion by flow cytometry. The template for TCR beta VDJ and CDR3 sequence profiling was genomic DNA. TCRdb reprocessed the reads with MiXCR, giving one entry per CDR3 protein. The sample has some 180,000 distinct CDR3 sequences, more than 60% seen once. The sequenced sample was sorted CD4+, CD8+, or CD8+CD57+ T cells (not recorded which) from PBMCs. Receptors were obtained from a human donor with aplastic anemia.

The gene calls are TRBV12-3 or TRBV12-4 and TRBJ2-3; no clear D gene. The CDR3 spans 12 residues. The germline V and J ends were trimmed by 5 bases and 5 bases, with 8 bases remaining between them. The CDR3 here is CASSPLGDTQYF. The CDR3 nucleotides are TGTGCCAGCAGTCCTCTCGGAGATACGCAGTATTTT.

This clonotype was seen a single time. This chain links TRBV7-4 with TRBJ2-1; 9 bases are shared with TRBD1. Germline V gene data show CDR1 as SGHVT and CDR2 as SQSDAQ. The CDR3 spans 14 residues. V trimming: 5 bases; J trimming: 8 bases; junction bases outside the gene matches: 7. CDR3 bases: TGTGCCAGCAGCCCACAGGGGGCGGCCGATGAGCAGTTCTTC. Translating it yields CASSPQGAADEQFF.

The CDR3 spells CSLAGGGAGEQFF. The CDR3 region has the DNA TGCAGCTTGGCCGGCGGGGGGGCCGGGGAGCAGTTCTTC. V is TRBV29-1 and J is TRBJ2-1, with TRBD2 matching over 9 bases. Per germline, CDR1 SQVTM and CDR2 ANQGSEA. There are 13 residues in the CDR3. Trimming took 8 bases from V and 10 from J; bases not matched to a gene: 12.

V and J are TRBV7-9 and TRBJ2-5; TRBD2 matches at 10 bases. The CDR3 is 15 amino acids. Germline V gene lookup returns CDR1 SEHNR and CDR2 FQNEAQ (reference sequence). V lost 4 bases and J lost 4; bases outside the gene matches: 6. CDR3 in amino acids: CASSSTSGKGETQYF. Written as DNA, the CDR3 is TGTGCCAGCAGCTCCACTAGCGGGAAGGGAGAGACCCAGTACTTC.

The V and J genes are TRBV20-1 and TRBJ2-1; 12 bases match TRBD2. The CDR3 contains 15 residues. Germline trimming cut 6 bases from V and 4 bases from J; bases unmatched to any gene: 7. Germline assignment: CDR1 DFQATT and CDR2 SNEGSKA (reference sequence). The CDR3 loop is CSARLAGASYNEQFF. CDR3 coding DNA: TGCAGTGCCCGACTAGCGGGGGCCTCGTACAATGAGCAGTTCTTC.

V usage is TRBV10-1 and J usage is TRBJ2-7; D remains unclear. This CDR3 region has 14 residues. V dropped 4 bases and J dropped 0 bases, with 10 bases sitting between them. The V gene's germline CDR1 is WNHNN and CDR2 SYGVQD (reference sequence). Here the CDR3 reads CASSVCDTSYEQYF. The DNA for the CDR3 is TGCGCCAGCAGTGTTTGTGACACCTCCTACGAGCAGTACTTC.

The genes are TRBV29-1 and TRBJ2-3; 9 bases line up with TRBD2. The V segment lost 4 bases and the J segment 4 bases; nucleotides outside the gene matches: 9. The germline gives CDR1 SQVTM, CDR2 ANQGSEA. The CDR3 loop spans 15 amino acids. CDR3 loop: CSVGPAGGRSDTQYF. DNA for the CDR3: TGCAGCGTTGGGCCAGCGGGAGGCCGGTCAGATACGCAGTATTTT.

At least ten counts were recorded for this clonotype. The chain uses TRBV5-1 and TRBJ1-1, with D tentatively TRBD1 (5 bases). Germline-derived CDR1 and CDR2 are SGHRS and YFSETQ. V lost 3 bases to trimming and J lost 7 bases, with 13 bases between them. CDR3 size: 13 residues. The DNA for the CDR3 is TGCGCCAGCAGCTCGGGGGGGGACGGTGAAGCTTTCTTT. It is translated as CASSSGGDGEAFF.

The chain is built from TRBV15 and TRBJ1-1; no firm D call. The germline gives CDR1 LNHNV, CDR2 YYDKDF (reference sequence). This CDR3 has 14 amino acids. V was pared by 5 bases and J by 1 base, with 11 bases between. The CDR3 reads CATSYSSGNTEAFF. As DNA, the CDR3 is TGTGCCACCAGCTATTCTTCAGGGAACACTGAAGCTTTCTTT. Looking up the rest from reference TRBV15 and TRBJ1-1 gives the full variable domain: DAMVIQNPRYQVTQFGKPVTLSCSQTLNHNVMYWYQQKSSQAPKLLFHYYDKDFNNEADTPDNFQSRRPNTSFCFLDIRSPGLGDTAMYLCATSYSSGNTEAFFGQGTRLTVV.

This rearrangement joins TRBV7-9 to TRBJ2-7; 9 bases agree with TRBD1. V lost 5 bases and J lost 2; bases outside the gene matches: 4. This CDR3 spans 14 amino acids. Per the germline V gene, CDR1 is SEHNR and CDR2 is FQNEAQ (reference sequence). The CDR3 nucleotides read TGTGCCAGCAGCACCGGGACAGGGCCCTACGAGCAGTACTTC. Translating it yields CASSTGTGPYEQYF. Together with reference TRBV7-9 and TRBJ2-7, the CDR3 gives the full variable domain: DTGVSQNPRHKITKRGQNVTFRCDPISEHNRLYWYRQTLGQGPEFLTYFQNEAQLEKSRLLSDRFSAERPKGSFSTLEIQRTEQGDSAMYLCASSTGTGPYEQYFGPGTRLTVT.

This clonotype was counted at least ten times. The CDR3 DNA is TGTGCCAGCAGTTCCCACAGAGTAGGACAGGACACAGATACGCAGTATTTT. Translating gives CASSSHRVGQDTDTQYF. The chain couples TRBV12-3 or TRBV12-4 to TRBJ2-3, with 7 nucleotides matching TRBD1. J was trimmed by 2 bases and V by 4 bases; bases with no gene match: 12. This CDR3 is built from 17 residues.

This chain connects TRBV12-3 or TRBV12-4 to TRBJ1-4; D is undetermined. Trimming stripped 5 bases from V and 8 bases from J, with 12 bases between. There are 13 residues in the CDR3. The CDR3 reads CASSKEWGEKLFF. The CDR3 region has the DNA TGTGCCAGCAGTAAGGAATGGGGAGAAAAACTGTTTTTT.

This chain's CDR3 is CASSSTVAGGLATDTQYF. The CDR3, as DNA: TGTGCCAGCAGCTCCACCGTAGCGGGGGGTTTAGCTACAGATACGCAGTATTTT. This sequence joins TRBV7-9 and TRBJ2-3; 10 positions match TRBD2. V lost 4 bases and J lost 3; bases outside the gene matches: 13. Per germline, CDR1 SEHNR and CDR2 FQNEAQ (reference sequence). This CDR3 spans 18 amino acids.

In nucleotides, the CDR3 is TGTGCCAGCAGTCCCTCCCCCAGACAGTTCACCGGGGAGCTGTTTTTT. This encodes CASSPSPRQFTGELFF. The chain carries TRBV27 and TRBJ2-2; maybe TRBD1 (5 bases). The germline V gene has CDR1 MNHEY and CDR2 SMNVEV (reference sequence). This CDR3 spans 16 amino acids. Deletions cut 5 bases from V and 4 bases from J, with 17 bases between.

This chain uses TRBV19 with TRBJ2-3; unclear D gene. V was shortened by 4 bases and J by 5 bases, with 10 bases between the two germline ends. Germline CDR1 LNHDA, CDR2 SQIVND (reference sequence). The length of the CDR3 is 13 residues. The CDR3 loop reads CASSNRAEDTQYF. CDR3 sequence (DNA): TGTGCCAGTAGTAACCGGGCCGAAGATACGCAGTATTTT.

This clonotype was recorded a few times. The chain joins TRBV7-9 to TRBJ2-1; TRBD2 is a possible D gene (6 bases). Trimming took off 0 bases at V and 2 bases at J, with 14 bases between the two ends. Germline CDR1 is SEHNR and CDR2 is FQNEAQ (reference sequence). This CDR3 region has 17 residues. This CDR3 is CASSLARRRGAYNEQFF. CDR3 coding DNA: TGTGCCAGCAGCTTAGCGAGGCGGCGGGGAGCCTACAATGAGCAGTTCTTC.

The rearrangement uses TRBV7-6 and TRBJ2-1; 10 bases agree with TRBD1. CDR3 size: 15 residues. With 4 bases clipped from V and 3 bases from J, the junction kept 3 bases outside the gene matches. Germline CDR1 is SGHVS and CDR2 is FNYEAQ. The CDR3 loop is CASSSTGGLYNEQFF. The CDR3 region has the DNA TGTGCCAGCAGCTCGACAGGGGGCCTCTACAATGAGCAGTTCTTC.

The CDR3 here is CASSTEYGTVEETQYF. CDR3 nucleotides: TGTGCCAGTAGTACTGAATACGGGACGGTGGAAGAGACCCAGTACTTC. The rearrangement uses TRBV19 and TRBJ2-5; the D call may be TRBD1 or TRBD2 (5 bases each). CDR1 is LNHDA, CDR2 SQIVND, per germline (reference sequence). There are 16 residues in the CDR3. V shed 4 bases and J shed 3 bases, with 18 bases lying between them. Based on the CDR3 plus reference TRBV19 and TRBJ2-5, the full variable domain is DGGITQSPKYLFRKEGQNVTLSCEQNLNHDAMYWYRQDPGQGLRLIYYSQIVNDFQKGDIAEGYSVSREKKESFPLTVTSAQKNPTAFYLCASSTEYGTVEETQYFGPGTRLLVL.

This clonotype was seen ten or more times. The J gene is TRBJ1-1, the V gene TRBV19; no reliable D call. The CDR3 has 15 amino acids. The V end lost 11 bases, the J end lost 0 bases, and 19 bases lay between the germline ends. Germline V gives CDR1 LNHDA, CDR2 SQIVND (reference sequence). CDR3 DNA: TGTGCCCTAAACCCAATTGGGGATTTGAACACTGAAGCTTTCTTT. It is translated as CALNPIGDLNTEAFF.

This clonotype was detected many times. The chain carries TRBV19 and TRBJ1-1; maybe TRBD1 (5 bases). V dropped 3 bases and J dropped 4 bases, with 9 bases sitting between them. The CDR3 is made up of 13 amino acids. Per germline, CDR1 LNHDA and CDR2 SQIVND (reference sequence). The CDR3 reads CASSMTAFTEAFF. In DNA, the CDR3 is TGTGCCAGTAGTATGACAGCCTTCACTGAAGCTTTCTTT.

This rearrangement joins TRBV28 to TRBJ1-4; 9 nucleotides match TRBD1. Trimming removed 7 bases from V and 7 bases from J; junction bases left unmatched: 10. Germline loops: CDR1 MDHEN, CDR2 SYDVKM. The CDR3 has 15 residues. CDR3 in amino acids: CASKRDREVGEKLFF. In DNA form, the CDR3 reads TGTGCCAGCAAACGGGACAGGGAAGTTGGTGAAAAACTGTTTTTT.

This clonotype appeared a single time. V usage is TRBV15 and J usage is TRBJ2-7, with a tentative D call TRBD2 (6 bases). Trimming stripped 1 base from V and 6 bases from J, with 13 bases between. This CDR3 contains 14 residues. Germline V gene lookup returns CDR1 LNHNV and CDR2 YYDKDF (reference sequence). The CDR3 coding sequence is TGTGCCACCAGCAGAGGACGGGACTTAAGCGAGCAGTACTTC. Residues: CATSRGRDLSEQYF.

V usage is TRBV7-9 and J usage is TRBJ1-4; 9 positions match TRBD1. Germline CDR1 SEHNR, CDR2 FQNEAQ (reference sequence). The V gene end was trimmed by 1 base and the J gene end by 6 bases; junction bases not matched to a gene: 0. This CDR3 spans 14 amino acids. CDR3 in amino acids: CASSLGTGDEKLFF. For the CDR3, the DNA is TGTGCCAGCAGCTTAGGGACAGGGGATGAAAAACTGTTTTTT.

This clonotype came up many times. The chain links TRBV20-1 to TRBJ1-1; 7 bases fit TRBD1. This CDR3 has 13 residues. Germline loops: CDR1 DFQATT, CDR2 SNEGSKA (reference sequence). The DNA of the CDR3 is TGCAGCGCCAGGGGGGGCTACGACACTGAAGCTTTCTTT. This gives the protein CSARGGYDTEAFF.

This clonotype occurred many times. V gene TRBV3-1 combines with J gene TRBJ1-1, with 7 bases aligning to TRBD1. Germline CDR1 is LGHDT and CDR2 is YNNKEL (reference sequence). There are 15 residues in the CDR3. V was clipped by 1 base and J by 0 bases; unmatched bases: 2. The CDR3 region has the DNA TGTGCCAGCAGCCAAGTGGGACAGATGAACACTGAAGCTTTCTTT. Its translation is CASSQVGQMNTEAFF. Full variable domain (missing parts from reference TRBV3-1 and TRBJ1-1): DTAVSQTPKYLVTQMGNDKSIKCEQNLGHDTMYWYKQDSKKFLKIMFSYNNKELIINETVPNRFSPKSPDKAHLNLHINSLELGDSAVYFCASSQVGQMNTEAFFGQGTRLTVV.

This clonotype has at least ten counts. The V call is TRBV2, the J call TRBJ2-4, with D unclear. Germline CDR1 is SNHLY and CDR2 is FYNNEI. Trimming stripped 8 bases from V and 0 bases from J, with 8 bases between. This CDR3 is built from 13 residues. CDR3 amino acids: CASLDGAKNIQYF. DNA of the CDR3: TGTGCCAGCTTGGACGGAGCCAAAAACATTCAGTACTTC.

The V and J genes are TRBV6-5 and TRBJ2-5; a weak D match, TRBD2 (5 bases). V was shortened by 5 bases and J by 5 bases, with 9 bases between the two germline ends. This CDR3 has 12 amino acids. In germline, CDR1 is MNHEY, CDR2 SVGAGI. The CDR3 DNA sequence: TGTGCCAGCAGTCTAGCATTGGAGACCCAGTACTTC. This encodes CASSLALETQYF.

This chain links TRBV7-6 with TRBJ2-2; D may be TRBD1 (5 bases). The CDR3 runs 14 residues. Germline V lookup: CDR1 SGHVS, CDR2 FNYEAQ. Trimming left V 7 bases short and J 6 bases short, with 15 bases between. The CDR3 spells CASTYQGTAGELFF. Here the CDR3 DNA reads TGTGCCAGCACCTATCAGGGTACGGCCGGGGAGCTGTTTTTT.

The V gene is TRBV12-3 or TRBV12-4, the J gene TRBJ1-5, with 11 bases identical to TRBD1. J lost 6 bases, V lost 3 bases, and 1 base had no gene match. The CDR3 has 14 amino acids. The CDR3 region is CASSFGTGGQPQHF. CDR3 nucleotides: TGTGCCAGCAGTTTCGGGACAGGGGGTCAGCCCCAGCATTTT.